What follows is one T cell receptor (beta chain) and its context. CDR3 length equals 19 residues. Germline values: CDR1 LGHNA, CDR2 YSLEER. Trimming shortened V by 4 bases and J by 4 bases, and 28 bases separated the two germline ends. The sample originates from a study of T cell changes during pregnancy in multiple sclerosis. Data came from immunoSEQ multiplex PCR; TCRdb stores just in-frame clones and leaves some out. The table shows tens of thousands of clones, with roughly 86% occurring only once. Here the sequenced sample was peripheral blood, taken in the first trimester of pregnancy. This TCR was recovered from a female donor with multiple sclerosis, enrolled in a pregnancy study. The genes are TRBV4-3 and TRBJ2-5; a weak D match, TRBD1 (6 bases). CDR3 nucleotides: TGCGCCAGCAGCCCCATGAAAGGGACACAGGCCTCAGGTGGAGAGACCCAGTACTTC. This gives the protein CASSPMKGTQASGGETQYF.